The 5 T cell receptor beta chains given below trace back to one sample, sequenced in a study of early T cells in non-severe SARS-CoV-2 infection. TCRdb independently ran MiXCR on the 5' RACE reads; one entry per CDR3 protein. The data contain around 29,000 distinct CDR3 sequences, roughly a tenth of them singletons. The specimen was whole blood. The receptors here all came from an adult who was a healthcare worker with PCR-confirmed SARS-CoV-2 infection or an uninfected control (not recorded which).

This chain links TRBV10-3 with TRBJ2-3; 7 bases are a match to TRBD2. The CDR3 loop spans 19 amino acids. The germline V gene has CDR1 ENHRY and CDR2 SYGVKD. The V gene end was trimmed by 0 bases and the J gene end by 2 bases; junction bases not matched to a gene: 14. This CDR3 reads CAISESPGLAVWDTDTQYF. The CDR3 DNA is TGTGCCATCAGTGAGTCCCCGGGGCTAGCGGTTTGGGACACAGATACGCAGTATTTT.

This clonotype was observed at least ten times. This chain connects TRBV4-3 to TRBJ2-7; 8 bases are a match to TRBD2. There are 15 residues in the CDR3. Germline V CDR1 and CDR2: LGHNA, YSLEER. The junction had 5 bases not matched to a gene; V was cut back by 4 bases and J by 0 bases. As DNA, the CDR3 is TGCGCCAGCAGCCCGACTAGCGTTAGCTCCTACGAGCAGTACTTC. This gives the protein CASSPTSVSSYEQYF.

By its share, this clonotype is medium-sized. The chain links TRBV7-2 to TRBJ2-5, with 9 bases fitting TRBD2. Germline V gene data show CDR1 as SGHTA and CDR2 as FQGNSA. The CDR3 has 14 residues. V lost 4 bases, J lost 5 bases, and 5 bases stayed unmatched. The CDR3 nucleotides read TGTGCCAGCAGCTCGATGCGGGGGGGCGAGACCCAGTACTTC. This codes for CASSSMRGGETQYF.

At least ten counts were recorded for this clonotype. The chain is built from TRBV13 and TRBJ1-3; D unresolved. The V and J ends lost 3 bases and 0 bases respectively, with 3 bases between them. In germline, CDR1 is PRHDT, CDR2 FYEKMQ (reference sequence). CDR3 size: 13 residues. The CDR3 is CASSLGSGNTIYF. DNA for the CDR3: TGTGCCAGCAGCTTGGGCTCTGGAAACACCATATATTTT.

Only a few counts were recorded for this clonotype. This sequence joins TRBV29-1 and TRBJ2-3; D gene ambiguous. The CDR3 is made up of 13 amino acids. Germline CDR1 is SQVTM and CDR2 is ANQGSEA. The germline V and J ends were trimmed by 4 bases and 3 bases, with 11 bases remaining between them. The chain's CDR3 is CSVAAAETDTQYF. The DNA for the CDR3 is TGCAGCGTTGCGGCAGCTGAAACAGATACGCAGTATTTT.